This entry concerns a single T cell receptor beta chain. These data originate in a study of blood T cell repertoires in COVID-19. Study summary: Researchers got acute and convalescent COVID-19 samples from the United States, Italy and Spain. From T cells, B-cell-depleted T cells, or PBMCs came the material, which was cDNA or gDNA.

As originally analysed: Estimation of nucleated cell counts relied on the amplification of reference gene primers. Generated by immunoSEQ multiplex PCR, the TCRdb table keeps only in-frame clones and is missing some. That table supplies the V and J calls and clone size; D and trimming were determined from the DNA. This table holds about 200,000 clones, roughly 88% found once. The sequenced sample consisted of peripheral blood. The clonotype comes from a man aged 30-40 years who had recovered from COVID-19.

As DNA, the CDR3 is TGTGCCAGCAGTCACAGGGGAAGAGGTAATTCACCCCTCCACTTT. Encoded protein: CASSHRGRGNSPLHF. The chain links TRBV6-6 to TRBJ1-6, with TRBD1 identical over 7 bases. The junction had 7 bases not matched to a gene; V was cut back by 5 bases and J by 6 bases. Germline V gene data show CDR1 as MNHNY and CDR2 as SVGAGI (reference sequence). CDR3 length: 15 amino acids.